These 31 T cell receptor beta chains were sequenced from one sample in a study of control samples from healthy donors and cancer patients. The table came from immunoSEQ multiplex PCR; TCRdb's copy has only in-frame clones and leaves some out. Of about 170,000 clones in the sample, around 93% were seen once. The specimen sequenced was blood. The source is a woman aged 55-70 years in good health.

This clone was seen only once. The CDR3: CASSLIPGTTNEKLFF. Written as DNA, the CDR3 is TGCGCCAGCAGCTTGATTCCAGGAACAACTAATGAAAAACTGTTTTTT. V usage is TRBV5-1 and J usage is TRBJ1-4; D ambiguous. Germline V lookup: CDR1 SGHRS, CDR2 YFSETQ. The CDR3 consists of 16 residues. V was clipped by 1 base and J by 0 bases, with 10 bases between them.

The rearrangement links TRBV10-3 to TRBJ1-2; D is unresolved. This CDR3 has 13 amino acids. The germline V and J ends were trimmed by 4 bases and 3 bases, with 9 bases remaining between them. Germline values: CDR1 ENHRY, CDR2 SYGVKD. As DNA, the CDR3 is TGTGCCATCAGTGCTGAGGGTGACTATGGCTACACCTTC. It yields the protein CAISAEGDYGYTF.

CDR3 in DNA: TGTGCCAGCAGCCGCGTCGGGGGAGCAACCTACAATGAGCAGTTCTTC. Its protein product is CASSRVGGATYNEQFF. The gene calls are TRBV7-9 and TRBJ2-1; D perhaps matches TRBD2 (6 bases). Trimming cost V 5 bases and J 2 bases, with 16 bases left between them. Per germline, CDR1 SEHNR and CDR2 FQNEAQ (reference sequence). This CDR3 is 16 amino acids long.

This chain joins TRBV6-2 or TRBV6-3 and TRBJ2-7, with 7 bases aligning to TRBD2. The CDR3 loop spans 15 amino acids. From germline, CDR1 is MNHEY and CDR2 SVGEGT. V lost 2 bases, J lost 2 bases, and 6 bases stayed unmatched. The DNA of the CDR3 is TGTGCCAGCAGTTACGGAAGCGGGGAGGCCTACGAGCAGTACTTC. Translation: CASSYGSGEAYEQYF.

The V and J genes are TRBV7-9 and TRBJ2-2; the match to TRBD1 covers 9 bases. The germline gives CDR1 SEHNR, CDR2 FQNEAQ (reference sequence). The J segment lost 7 bases and the V segment lost 5 bases, leaving 8 bases of the junction unmatched. The CDR3 has 15 amino acids. In nucleotides, the CDR3 is TGTGCCAGCAGCCTACAGGGGGCTTCAGTCGGGGAGCTGTTTTTT. This encodes CASSLQGASVGELFF.

The V call is TRBV4-2, the J call TRBJ2-1, with a weak D call TRBD2 (6 bases). Germline values: CDR1 LGHNA, CDR2 YNFKEQ. The CDR3 has 14 residues. The V end lost 4 bases, the J end lost 4 bases, and 11 bases lay between the germline ends. CDR3 in amino acids: CASSPGTSYNEQFF. CDR3 nucleotides: TGTGCCAGCAGCCCGGGGACTTCTTACAATGAGCAGTTCTTC.

The chain links TRBV10-3 to TRBJ2-2; 9 bases map to TRBD2. CDR3 length equals 17 residues. J was trimmed by 2 bases and V by 7 bases; bases with no gene match: 11. Germline assignment: CDR1 ENHRY and CDR2 SYGVKD. The CDR3 spells CAIMRFRAGGNTGELFF. CDR3 in DNA: TGTGCCATCATGAGGTTTCGAGCGGGGGGCAACACCGGGGAGCTGTTTTTT.

The chain combines TRBV9 with TRBJ1-2; 8 positions agree with TRBD1. In germline, CDR1 is SGDLS, CDR2 YYNGEE. This CDR3 comprises 13 residues. V was pared by 3 bases and J by 3 bases, with 1 base of the junction left unmatched. CDR3 sequence reads: CASSEGQDYGYTF. The CDR3 DNA sequence: TGTGCCAGCAGCGAGGGACAGGACTATGGCTACACCTTC.

This chain links TRBV9 with TRBJ1-5; D is undetermined. Trimming stripped 2 bases from V and 1 base from J, with 4 bases between. This CDR3 region has 13 residues. In germline, CDR1 is SGDLS, CDR2 YYNGEE. CDR3 region: CASSVGSNQPQHF. For the CDR3, the DNA is TGTGCCAGCAGCGTCGGGAGCAATCAGCCCCAGCATTTT.

The CDR3 sequence is CASTLPAAGSGNTIYF. The DNA for the CDR3 is TGTGCCAGCACTTTACCCGCCGCGGGTTCTGGAAACACCATATATTTT. This chain uses TRBV2 with TRBJ1-3; D is ambiguous. The V and J ends lost 7 bases and 1 base respectively, with 17 bases between them. This CDR3 contains 16 residues. Germline V CDR1 and CDR2: SNHLY, FYNNEI.

V is TRBV24-1 and J is TRBJ2-1; 7 positions match TRBD1. Per germline, CDR1 KGHDR and CDR2 SFDVKD. V lost 4 bases to trimming and J lost 8 bases; unmatched junction nucleotides: 7. The CDR3 spans 14 residues. The CDR3 DNA reads TGTGCCACCAGTGAGCCGGGACAGTCCGATGAGCAGTTCTTC. Its translation: CATSEPGQSDEQFF.

The chain has TRBV6-4 and TRBJ1-1; 9 bases are a match to TRBD1. The CDR3 has 14 residues. V gave up 4 bases and J gave up 3 bases; unmatched junction bases: 3. CDR1 is MRHNA and CDR2 is SNTAGT in the germline V gene. CDR3 protein: CASSAQGADTEAFF. The DNA for the CDR3 is TGTGCCAGCAGTGCACAGGGGGCGGACACTGAAGCTTTCTTT.

The genes are TRBV5-1 and TRBJ1-2; 9 bases match TRBD1. The ends lost 0 bases at V and 4 bases at J; junction bases unmatched: 4. The CDR3 sequence is 15 residues long. Germline loops: CDR1 SGHRS, CDR2 YFSETQ. The CDR3, as DNA: TGCGCCAGCAGCTTGGCCCGGGGACAGGGCTATGGCTACACCTTC. Encoded protein: CASSLARGQGYGYTF.

The chain joins TRBV7-3 to TRBJ1-2, with 7 bases identical to TRBD1. V dropped 2 bases and J dropped 3; count of bases not matched to a gene: 12. Germline loops: CDR1 SGHTA, CDR2 FQGTGA. The CDR3 spans 17 residues. The CDR3: CASSLQGGGKFDYGYTF. CDR3 DNA sequence: TGTGCCAGCAGCTTACAGGGAGGGGGCAAGTTTGACTATGGCTACACCTTC. The complete variable domain, with remaining parts taken from reference TRBV7-3 and TRBJ1-2, reads GAGVSQTPSNKVTEKGKYVELRCDPISGHTALYWYRQSLGQGPEFLIYFQGTGAADDSGLPNDRFFAVRPEGSVSTLKIQRTERGDSAVYLCASSLQGGGKFDYGYTFGSGTRLTVV.

The rearrangement links TRBV4-2 to TRBJ1-2; weak D call: TRBD1 (6 bases). Trimming pared 4 bases from V and 4 bases from J, leaving 19 bases between. This CDR3 spans 16 amino acids. From germline, CDR1 is LGHNA and CDR2 YNFKEQ. The CDR3 protein is CASSLDLTGNFYGYTF. The CDR3 DNA reads TGTGCCAGCAGCCTAGACCTAACAGGGAATTTCTATGGCTACACCTTC.

This clone was found a few times. The chain recombines TRBV6-5 with TRBJ2-2; TRBD2 matches 7 bases. J gave up 0 bases and V 6 bases, and 4 bases lay outside the gene matches. The CDR3 runs 15 residues. Per germline, CDR1 MNHEY and CDR2 SVGAGI. The CDR3 bases are TGTGCCAGCAGGGCGGGGGTCGCGAACACCGGGGAGCTGTTTTTT. It codes for CASRAGVANTGELFF.

V and J are TRBV4-3 and TRBJ2-1; D possibly corresponds to TRBD1 (6 bases). Trimming removed 3 bases at V and 5 bases at J, with 14 bases between. Per the germline V gene, CDR1 is LGHNA and CDR2 is YSLEER. The CDR3 totals 15 residues. CDR3 nucleotide sequence: TGCGCCAGCAGCCAGGGGTCAGGGGCTAACAATGAGCAGTTCTTC. This gives the protein CASSQGSGANNEQFF.

The chain combines TRBV18 with TRBJ1-2, with D possibly matching TRBD1 (6 bases). V dropped 2 bases and J dropped 4 bases, with 23 bases sitting between them. Germline values: CDR1 KGHSH, CDR2 LQKENI. This CDR3 comprises 18 residues. CDR3: CASSPFDSGGRKTYGYTF. The CDR3 DNA follows: TGTGCCAGCTCACCATTTGATTCCGGGGGGCGGAAAACCTATGGCTACACCTTC.

The V gene is TRBV27, the J gene TRBJ1-6, with 7 bases identical to TRBD1. Per the germline V gene, CDR1 is MNHEY and CDR2 is SMNVEV (reference sequence). This CDR3 spans 15 amino acids. The junction had 6 bases not matched to a gene; V was cut back by 5 bases and J by 5 bases. CDR3 nucleotide sequence: TGTGCCAGCAGTAGAAAAGGGACAGATAATTCACCCCTCCACTTT. Its translation: CASSRKGTDNSPLHF.

The CDR3 protein is CASSPGREPYEQYF. The CDR3 nucleotides are TGTGCCAGCTCACCGGGGAGGGAGCCCTACGAGCAGTACTTC. The chain carries TRBV18 and TRBJ2-7; 7 nucleotides align to TRBD2. Trimming took 3 bases from V and 2 from J; bases not matched to a gene: 4. This CDR3 has 14 amino acids. Germline assignment: CDR1 KGHSH and CDR2 LQKENI.

The chain uses TRBV7-8 and TRBJ1-5, with TRBD1 matching 7 bases. V was clipped by 1 base and J by 3 bases; unmatched bases: 6. Germline V gives CDR1 SGHVS, CDR2 FQNEAQ. The CDR3 is 16 residues long. CDR3 protein: CASSLEGQGVNQPQHF. The CDR3 nucleotides are TGTGCCAGCAGCTTAGAAGGTCAGGGGGTCAATCAGCCCCAGCATTTT.

The rearrangement links TRBV14 to TRBJ1-2; 8 bases are a match to TRBD1. The germline CDR1 and CDR2 sequences are SGHDN and FVKESK. The CDR3 covers 17 residues. The V and J ends lost 0 bases and 4 bases, in that order; junction bases with no gene match: 10. The CDR3: CASSQDLGQGAGYGYTF. CDR3 nucleotide sequence: TGTGCCAGCAGCCAAGATCTCGGGCAGGGGGCTGGCTATGGCTACACCTTC.

This clone occurred once. This chain joins TRBV9 and TRBJ2-1; the match to TRBD2 covers 12 bases. This CDR3 contains 16 residues. Germline CDR1 and CDR2: SGDLS and YYNGEE. V shed 4 bases and J 3 bases; nucleotides not matched to a gene: 5. CDR3: CASSPSGGDYYNEQFF. The CDR3 nucleotides read TGTGCCAGCAGCCCTAGCGGGGGGGACTACTACAATGAGCAGTTCTTC.

The chain recombines TRBV20-1 with TRBJ2-5; D assignment may be TRBD1 or TRBD2 (5 bases each). The V end was cut by 3 bases, the J end by 3 bases, with 5 bases between. The CDR3 is made up of 11 amino acids. Germline V gene data show CDR1 as DFQATT and CDR2 as SNEGSKA (reference sequence). The CDR3 sequence is CSARGEETQYF. Here the CDR3 DNA reads TGCAGTGCTAGGGGGGAAGAGACCCAGTACTTC.

Details on this clone: The germline gene is not matched at one end of the junction; a read error may be the cause. This chain joins TRBV4-3 and TRBJ2-2; 8 bases align to TRBD1. This CDR3 has 16 amino acids. Germline V gene data show CDR1 as LGHNA and CDR2 as YSLEER. Here the CDR3 reads CASSQQTGGGTGELFF. For the CDR3, the DNA is TGCGCCAGCAGCCAACAAACAGGGGGAGGCACCGGGGAACTGTTTTTT.

The chain carries TRBV3-1 (or the pseudogene TRBV3-2) and TRBJ1-2; 10 bases match TRBD1. Germline assignment: CDR1 LGHDT and CDR2 YNNKEL (reference sequence). The J segment lost 7 bases and the V segment lost 0 bases, leaving 8 bases of the junction unmatched. The CDR3 extends over 16 amino acids. CDR3 residues: CASSQDPGTGVGGYTF. CDR3 sequence (DNA): TGTGCCAGCAGCCAAGATCCCGGGACAGGGGTGGGTGGCTACACCTTC.

This rearrangement joins TRBV2 to TRBJ1-2, with TRBD1 as a possible D gene (5 bases). There are 14 residues in the CDR3. Germline CDR1 is SNHLY and CDR2 is FYNNEI. Trimming pared 4 bases from V and 4 bases from J, leaving 13 bases between. The CDR3 sequence: CASSGPGSSYGYTF. In DNA, the CDR3 is TGTGCCAGCAGTGGGCCAGGGTCTAGCTATGGCTACACCTTC.

The CDR3 spells CASSDVGNYGYTF. Written as DNA, the CDR3 is TGCGCCAGCAGTGATGTGGGGAACTATGGCTACACCTTC. The V and J genes are TRBV10-2 and TRBJ1-2, with no clear D. The CDR3 is made up of 13 amino acids. Trimming removed 3 bases at V and 2 bases at J, with 7 bases between. Germline CDR1 WSHSY, CDR2 SAAADI.

This rearrangement joins TRBV24-1 to TRBJ2-1; no firm D call. CDR1 and CDR2 (germline): KGHDR, SFDVKD. The CDR3 is made up of 14 amino acids. V was shortened by 2 bases and J by 4 bases, with 8 bases between the two germline ends. CDR3 sequence (DNA): TGTGCCACCAGTGATTCCGCTAGGTACAATGAGCAGTTCTTC. Protein sequence: CATSDSARYNEQFF.

V usage is TRBV5-4 and J usage is TRBJ2-5; D may be TRBD2 (6 bases). V shed 4 bases and J shed 0 bases, with 13 bases lying between them. Germline CDR1 is SGHNT and CDR2 is YYREEE (reference sequence). The CDR3 extends over 15 amino acids. The CDR3 loop is CASSVNGLNQETQYF. DNA for the CDR3: TGTGCCAGCAGCGTAAACGGACTAAACCAAGAGACCCAGTACTTC.

V usage is TRBV5-1 and J usage is TRBJ2-7; D may be TRBD1 (6 bases). CDR3 length: 15 amino acids. Germline V lookup: CDR1 SGHRS, CDR2 YFSETQ. The ends were cut back, 4 bases at V and 2 bases at J, with 16 bases in the middle. Written as DNA, the CDR3 is TGCGCCAGCAGCAAGGGACACGCAGACACCTACGAGCAGTACTTC. Its translation: CASSKGHADTYEQYF.